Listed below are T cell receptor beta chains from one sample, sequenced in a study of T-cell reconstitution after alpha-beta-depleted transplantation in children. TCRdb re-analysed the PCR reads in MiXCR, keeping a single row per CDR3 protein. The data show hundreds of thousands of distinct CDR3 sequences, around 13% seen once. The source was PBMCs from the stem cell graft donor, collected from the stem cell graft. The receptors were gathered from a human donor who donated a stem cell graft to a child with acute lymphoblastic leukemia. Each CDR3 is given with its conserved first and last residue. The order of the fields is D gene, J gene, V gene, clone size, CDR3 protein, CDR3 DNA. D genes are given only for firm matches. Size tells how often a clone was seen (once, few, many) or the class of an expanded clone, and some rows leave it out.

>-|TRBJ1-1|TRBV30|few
CAWSRTVNTEAFF
TGTGCCTGGAGTAGGACAGTGAACACTGAAGCTTTCTTT
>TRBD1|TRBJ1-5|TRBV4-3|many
CASSQGTGGNQPQHF
TGCGCCAGCAGCCAAGGGACAGGTGGCAATCAGCCCCAGCATTTT
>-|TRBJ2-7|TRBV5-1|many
CASSASSGMPSYEQYF
TGCGCCAGCAGCGCCTCGTCAGGGATGCCCTCCTACGAGCAGTACTTC
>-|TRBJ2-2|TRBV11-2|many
CASSLANRPDGELFF
TGTGCCAGCAGCTTAGCCAACAGACCCGACGGGGAGCTGTTTTTT
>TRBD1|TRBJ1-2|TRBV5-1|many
CASSLEGQVYGYTF
TGCGCCAGCAGCTTGGAAGGACAGGTATATGGCTACACCTTC
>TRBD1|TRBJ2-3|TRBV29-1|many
CSVRRQGSGTDTQYF
TGCAGCGTAAGGAGACAGGGGTCGGGCACAGATACGCAGTATTTT
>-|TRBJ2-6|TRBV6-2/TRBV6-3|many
CASSGGTAPGANVLTF
TGTGCCAGCAGTGGGGGGACAGCTCCTGGGGCCAACGTCCTGACTTTC
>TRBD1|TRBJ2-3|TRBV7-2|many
CASSSGTGGTDTQYF
TGTGCCAGCAGCTCCGGGACAGGGGGCACAGATACGCAGTATTTT
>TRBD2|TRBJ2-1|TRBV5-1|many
CASSLQTSGKSYNEQFF
TGCGCCAGCAGCTTGCAGACTAGCGGGAAATCCTACAATGAGCAGTTCTTC
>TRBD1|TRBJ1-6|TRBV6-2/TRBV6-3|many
CASSYADRSLLSPLHF
TGTGCCAGCAGTTACGCGGACAGGAGTCTTTTGTCACCCCTCCACTTT
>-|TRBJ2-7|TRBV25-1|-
CASSNAWGHEQYF
TGTGCCAGCAGTAATGCCTGGGGGCACGAGCAGTACTTC
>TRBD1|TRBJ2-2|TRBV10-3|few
CAISEPRGRTGELFF
TGTGCCATCAGTGAGCCCAGGGGGCGCACCGGGGAGCTGTTTTTT
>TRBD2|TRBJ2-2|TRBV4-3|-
CASSQEWREGNTGELFF
TGCGCCAGCAGCCAAGAATGGCGGGAGGGGAACACCGGGGAGCTGTTTTTT
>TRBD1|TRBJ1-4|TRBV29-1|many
CSVELQGKNEKLFF
TGCAGCGTTGAACTACAGGGGAAAAATGAAAAACTGTTTTTT
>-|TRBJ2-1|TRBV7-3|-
CASSKIPRDPWNEQFF
TGTGCCAGCAGCAAAATTCCGAGGGACCCCTGGAATGAGCAGTTCTTC
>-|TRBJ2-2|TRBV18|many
CASSPLGAGELFF
TGTGCCAGCTCACCACTCGGAGCCGGGGAGCTGTTTTTT
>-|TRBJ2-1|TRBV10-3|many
CAIRDGTHGNEQFF
TGTGCCATCAGGGACGGGACCCACGGGAATGAGCAGTTCTTC
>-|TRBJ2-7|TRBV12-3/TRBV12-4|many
CASSLGGTLAYEQYF
TGTGCCAGCAGTTTAGGCGGGACCCTCGCCTACGAGCAGTACTTC
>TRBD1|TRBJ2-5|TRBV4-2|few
CASSLVSGTGRGLGSQETQYF
TGTGCCAGCAGTCTGGTCTCCGGGACAGGGCGAGGACTGGGATCCCAAGAGACCCAGTACTTC
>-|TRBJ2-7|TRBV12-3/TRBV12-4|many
CASSPWESQQYF
TGTGCCAGCAGTCCCTGGGAGTCTCAGCAGTACTTC
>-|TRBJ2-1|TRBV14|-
CASSEASYNEQFF
TGTGCCAGCAGCGAGGCGTCCTACAATGAGCAGTTCTTC
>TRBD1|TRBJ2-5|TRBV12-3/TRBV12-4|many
CASSLVGTGGKETQYF
TGTGCCAGCAGTCTGGTCGGGACAGGGGGCAAAGAGACCCAGTACTTC
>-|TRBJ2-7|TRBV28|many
CASTQGGRGAYEQYF
TGTGCCAGCACCCAAGGGGGGCGGGGAGCCTACGAGCAGTACTTC
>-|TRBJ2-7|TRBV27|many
CASSLSGGTEQYF
TGTGCCAGCAGTTTATCAGGAGGGACCGAGCAGTACTTC
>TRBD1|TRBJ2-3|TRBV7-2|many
CASSLFGTGTTDTQYF
TGTGCCAGCAGCTTATTTGGGACAGGGACCACAGATACGCAGTATTTT
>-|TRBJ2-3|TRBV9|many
CASSVRTNTDTQYF
TGTGCCAGCAGCGTACGGACCAACACAGATACGCAGTATTTT
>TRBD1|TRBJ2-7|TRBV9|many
CASSPYSDRARGEQYF
TGTGCCAGCAGCCCCTACTCAGACAGGGCAAGGGGCGAGCAGTACTTC
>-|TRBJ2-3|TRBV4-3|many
CASSQGGSGTDTQYF
TGCGCCAGCAGCCAAGGAGGCAGCGGGACAGATACGCAGTATTTT
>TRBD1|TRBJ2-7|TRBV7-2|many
CASSFRTGEQYF
TGTGCCAGCAGCTTTAGGACAGGCGAGCAGTACTTC
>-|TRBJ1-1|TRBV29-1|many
CSVAGGFGEGTEAFF
TGCAGCGTTGCTGGGGGGTTCGGTGAGGGCACTGAAGCTTTCTTT
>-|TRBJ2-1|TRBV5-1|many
CASSPGTPYNEQFF
TGCGCCAGCAGCCCCGGGACACCATACAATGAGCAGTTCTTC
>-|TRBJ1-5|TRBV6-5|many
CASDLGGNQPQHF
TGTGCCAGTGATCTCGGAGGGAATCAGCCCCAGCATTTT
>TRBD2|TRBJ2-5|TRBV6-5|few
CASSSLLAGVGETQYF
TGTGCCAGCAGTTCCTTACTAGCGGGAGTCGGAGAGACCCAGTACTTC
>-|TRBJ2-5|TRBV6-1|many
CASSQSTPLGETQYF
TGTGCCAGCAGCCAATCGACGCCCTTGGGGGAGACCCAGTACTTC
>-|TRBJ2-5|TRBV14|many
CASSRRQTQYF
TGTGCCAGCAGCCGACGGCAGACCCAGTACTTC
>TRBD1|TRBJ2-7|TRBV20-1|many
CSARAGTGYEQYF
TGCAGTGCTAGGGCCGGGACAGGCTACGAGCAGTACTTC
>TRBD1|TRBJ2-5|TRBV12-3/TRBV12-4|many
CASSLRGGQETQYF
TGTGCCAGCAGTTTAAGAGGGGGCCAGGAGACCCAGTACTTC
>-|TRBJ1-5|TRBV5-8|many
CASSLPPVWGGQPQHF
TGTGCCAGCAGCCTCCCTCCCGTCTGGGGTGGTCAGCCCCAGCATTTT
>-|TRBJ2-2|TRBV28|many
CASSSGHLNTGELFF
TGTGCCAGCAGTTCCGGACACCTAAACACCGGGGAGCTGTTTTTT
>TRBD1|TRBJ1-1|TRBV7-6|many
CASSLEQGVEAFF
TGTGCCAGCAGCTTAGAACAGGGGGTCGAAGCTTTCTTT
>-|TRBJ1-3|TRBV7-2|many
CASSFDGISGNTIYF
TGTGCCAGCAGCTTCGACGGTATCTCTGGAAACACCATATATTTT
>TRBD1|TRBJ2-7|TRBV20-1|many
CSATRGYEQYF
TGCAGTGCGACCAGGGGGTACGAGCAGTACTTC
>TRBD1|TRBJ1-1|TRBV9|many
CASSVSGTGVIKTEAFF
TGTGCCAGCAGCGTTTCCGGGACAGGGGTGATTAAAACTGAAGCTTTCTTT
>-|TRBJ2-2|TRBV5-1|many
CASSQGVGAGTGELFF
TGCGCCAGCAGCCAGGGCGTCGGGGCGGGCACCGGGGAGCTGTTTTTT
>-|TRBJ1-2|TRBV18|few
CASSSPGTYGYTF
TGTGCCAGCTCATCCCCAGGGACCTATGGCTACACCTTC
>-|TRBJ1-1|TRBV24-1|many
CATREQANTEAFF
TGTGCCACCAGGGAGCAGGCGAACACTGAAGCTTTCTTT
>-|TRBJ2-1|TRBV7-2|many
CASSELWGGGYNEQFF
TGTGCCAGCAGCGAACTCTGGGGAGGGGGTTACAATGAGCAGTTCTTC
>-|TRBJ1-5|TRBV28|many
CASSFLRNQPQHF
TGTGCCAGCAGTTTTCTGAGGAATCAGCCCCAGCATTTT